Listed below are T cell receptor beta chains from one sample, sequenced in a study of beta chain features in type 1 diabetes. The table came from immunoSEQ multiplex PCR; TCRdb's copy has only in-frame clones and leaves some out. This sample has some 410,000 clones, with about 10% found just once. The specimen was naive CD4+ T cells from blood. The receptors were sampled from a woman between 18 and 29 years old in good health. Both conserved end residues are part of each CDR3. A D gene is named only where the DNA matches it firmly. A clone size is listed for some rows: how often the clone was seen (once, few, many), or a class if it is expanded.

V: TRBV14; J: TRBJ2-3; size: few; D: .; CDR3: CASSQRGTDTQYF; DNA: TGTGCCAGCAGCCAGCGAGGCACAGATACGCAGTATTTT
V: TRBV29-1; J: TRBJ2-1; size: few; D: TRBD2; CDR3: CSAGLAGGYNEQFF; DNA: TGCAGCGCCGGACTAGCGGGAGGCTACAATGAGCAGTTCTTC
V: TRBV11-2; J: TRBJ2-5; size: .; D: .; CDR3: CASSLERYLGETQYF; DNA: TGTGCCAGCAGCTTAGAGCGATACCTGGGGGAGACCCAGTACTTC
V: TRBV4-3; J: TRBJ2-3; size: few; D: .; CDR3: CASSQDRGGVAADTQYF; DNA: TGCGCCAGCAGCCAAGATCGGGGCGGGGTCGCAGCCGATACGCAGTATTTT
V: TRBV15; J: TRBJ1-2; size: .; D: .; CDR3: CATSRDQVSPWDYGYTF; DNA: TGTGCCACCAGCAGAGATCAGGTCTCGCCTTGGGACTATGGCTACACCTTC
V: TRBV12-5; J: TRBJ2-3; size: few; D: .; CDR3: CASPHPGRYNTDTQYF; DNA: TGTGCTAGTCCTCACCCGGGACGCTATAACACAGATACGCAGTATTTT
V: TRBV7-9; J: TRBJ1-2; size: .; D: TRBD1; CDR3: CASSHRQGGYTF; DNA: TGTGCCAGCAGCCACCGACAGGGTGGCTACACCTTC
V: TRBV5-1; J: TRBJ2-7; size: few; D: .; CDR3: CASRYLGRAYEQYF; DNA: TGCGCCAGCAGATATCTGGGCAGGGCCTACGAGCAGTACTTC
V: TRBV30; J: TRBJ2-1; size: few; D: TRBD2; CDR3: CAWSASGDYNEQFF; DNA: TGTGCCTGGAGTGCTAGCGGGGATTACAATGAGCAGTTCTTC
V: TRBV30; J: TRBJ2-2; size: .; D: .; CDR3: CAWRSGLGAGELFF; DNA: TGTGCCTGGAGGTCGGGCCTGGGCGCCGGGGAGCTGTTTTTT
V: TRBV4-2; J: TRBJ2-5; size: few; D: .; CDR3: CASSQPSPQNQETQYF; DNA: TGTGCCAGCAGCCAACCCTCCCCACAAAATCAAGAGACCCAGTACTTC
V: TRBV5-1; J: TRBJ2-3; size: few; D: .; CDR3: CASSLLDAKLLTDTQYF; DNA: TGCGCCAGCAGCTTGTTGGACGCCAAACTGTTAACAGATACGCAGTATTTT
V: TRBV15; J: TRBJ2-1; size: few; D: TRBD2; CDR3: CATSREAGALNEQFF; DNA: TGTGCCACCAGCAGAGAAGCGGGAGCCTTAAATGAGCAGTTCTTC
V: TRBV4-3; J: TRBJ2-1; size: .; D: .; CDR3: CASSQDRLNEQFF; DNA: TGCGCCAGCAGCCAAGATCGTTTAAATGAGCAGTTCTTC
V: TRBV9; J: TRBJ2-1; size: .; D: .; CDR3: CASSEGGTYNEQFF; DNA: TGTGCCAGCAGCGAGGGGGGTACCTACAATGAGCAGTTCTTC
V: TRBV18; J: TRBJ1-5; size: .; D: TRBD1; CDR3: CASSLLDRGQPQHF; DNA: TGTGCCAGCTCACTACTAGACAGGGGGCAGCCCCAGCATTTT
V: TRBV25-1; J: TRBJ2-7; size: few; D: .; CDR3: CASSESLLATESYEQYF; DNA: TGTGCCAGCAGTGAAAGTTTGTTGGCAACCGAGTCCTACGAGCAGTACTTC
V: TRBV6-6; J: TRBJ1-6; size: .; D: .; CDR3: CASGENSPLHF; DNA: TGTGCCAGCGGCGAGAATTCACCCCTCCACTTT
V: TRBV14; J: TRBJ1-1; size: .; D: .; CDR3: CASSRSGLNTEAFF; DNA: TGTGCCAGCAGCCGCTCAGGGTTGAACACTGAAGCTTTCTTT